This T cell receptor beta chain was recorded in a study of monozygotic twins with cystic fibrosis. The overall study: With about 15 PCR cycles, barcoded libraries came from roughly 3 micrograms of fragmented DNA. The study, taken as a whole, reports: Monozygotic CF twin pairs shared significantly more nucleotide-identical clonotypes than unrelated CF individuals did. In this small cohort, shared CDR3 numbers showed no association with age, concordance or disease severity.

This table comes from immunoSEQ multiplex PCR, and its TCRdb copy is limited to in-frame clones, with some not included. The sample holds about 30,000 clones, over 75% seen once. This clone was recorded once. The antigen is not known. Trimming removed 0 bases at V and 4 bases at J, with 3 bases between. CDR1 and CDR2 from the germline V gene are MNHEY and SMNVEV (reference sequence). The CDR3 is 13 residues long. The clonotype comes from a girl aged 2-10 years with cystic fibrosis. The chain combines TRBV27 with TRBJ2-2, with D unclear. The source material was blood. CDR3 in amino acids: CASSLSLTGELFF. CDR3 DNA: TGTGCCAGCAGTTTATCGCTCACCGGGGAGCTGTTTTTT.